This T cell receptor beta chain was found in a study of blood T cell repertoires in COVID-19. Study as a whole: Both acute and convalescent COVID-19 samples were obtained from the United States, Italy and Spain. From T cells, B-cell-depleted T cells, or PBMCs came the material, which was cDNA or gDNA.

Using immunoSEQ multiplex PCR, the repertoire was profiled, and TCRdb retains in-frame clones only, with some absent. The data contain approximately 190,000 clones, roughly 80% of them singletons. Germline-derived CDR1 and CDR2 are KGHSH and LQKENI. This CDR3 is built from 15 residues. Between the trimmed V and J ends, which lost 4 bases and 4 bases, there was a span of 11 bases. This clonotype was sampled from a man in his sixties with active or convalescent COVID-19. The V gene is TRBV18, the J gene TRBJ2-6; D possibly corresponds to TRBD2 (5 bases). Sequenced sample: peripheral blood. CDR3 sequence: CASSRTEPGANVLTF. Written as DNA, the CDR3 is TGTGCCAGCTCACGGACTGAGCCGGGGGCCAACGTCCTGACTTTC.